The 15 T cell receptor beta chains reported below all come from one sample, sequenced in a study of blood T cell repertoires in COVID-19. The method was immunoSEQ multiplex PCR; TCRdb's version includes in-frame clones alone and lacks a portion of them. Of about 380,000 clones in the sample, about 90% were seen once. Sequencing input: peripheral blood. Receptor source: a man between 40 and 49 years old with acute or convalescent COVID-19.

The V gene is TRBV19, the J gene TRBJ2-1, with 10 bases matching TRBD1. V trimming: 7 bases; J trimming: 7 bases; junction bases outside the gene matches: 10. CDR1 is LNHDA, CDR2 SQIVND, per germline (reference sequence). The CDR3 extends over 15 amino acids. The CDR3 DNA reads as TGTGCCAGTACCAAGGGACAGGGGACCTGGAATGAGCAGTTCTTC. Its translation is CASTKGQGTWNEQFF.

The V call is TRBV2, the J call TRBJ1-3; TRBD1 aligns across 7 bases. V lost 5 bases, J lost 2 bases, and 6 bases stayed unmatched. Germline V gene sequence: CDR1 SNHLY, CDR2 FYNNEI. The CDR3 has 15 amino acids. CDR3 in DNA: TGTGCCAGCAGTCTATACAGGGGTACTGGAAACACCATATATTTT. Translated: CASSLYRGTGNTIYF.

V usage is TRBV3-1 (or the pseudogene TRBV3-2) and J usage is TRBJ2-7, with 9 bases that match TRBD1. Germline CDR1 LGHDT, CDR2 YNNKEL (reference sequence). V gave up 3 bases and J gave up 5 bases; unmatched junction bases: 8. The CDR3 length is 15 residues. CDR3 in amino acids: CASSHEGTGTHEQYF. In nucleotides, the CDR3 is TGTGCCAGCAGCCACGAGGGGACAGGGACCCACGAGCAGTACTTC.

The rearrangement joins TRBV6-6 to TRBJ2-2, with a possible D match to TRBD2 (5 bases). The CDR3 covers 15 residues. Germline V gives CDR1 MNHNY, CDR2 SVGAGI (reference sequence). V was cut by 7 bases and J by 0 bases, with 12 bases left in between. In nucleotides, the CDR3 is TGTGCCAGCATGAGGGCTCCGGCGAACACCGGGGAGCTGTTTTTT. It encodes CASMRAPANTGELFF.

This clone came up once. CDR3 protein: CASSYSRQMNTEAFF. CDR3 sequence (DNA): TGTGCCAGCAGTTACTCGCGGCAGATGAACACTGAAGCTTTCTTT. V usage is TRBV6-5 and J usage is TRBJ1-1; D is ambiguous. The CDR3 has 15 amino acids. In germline, CDR1 is MNHEY, CDR2 SVGAGI. The ends were cut back, 0 bases at V and 0 bases at J, with 8 bases in the middle.

This clone has more than one count but fewer than ten. The gene calls are TRBV4-3 and TRBJ2-7; D might be TRBD1 (5 bases). The germline V gene has CDR1 LGHNA and CDR2 YSLEER. V dropped 1 base and J dropped 3 bases, with 10 bases sitting between them. CDR3 size: 14 residues. The CDR3 is CASSQGQGNYEQYF. The CDR3, as DNA: TGCGCCAGCAGCCAAGGCCAGGGAAACTACGAGCAGTACTTC.

The V and J genes are TRBV27 and TRBJ2-2; D is possibly TRBD1 (5 bases). This CDR3 is built from 16 residues. Trimming took 6 bases from V and 0 from J, leaving 14 bases between them. Per germline, CDR1 MNHEY and CDR2 SMNVEV (reference sequence). In DNA form, the CDR3 reads TGTGCCAGCAGGCTAATCAGGGTGTCGAACACCGGGGAGCTGTTTTTT. Residues: CASRLIRVSNTGELFF.

The rearrangement links TRBV6-5 to TRBJ2-1, with D hard to call. V shed 5 bases and J shed 0 bases, with 11 bases lying between them. The CDR3 runs 15 residues. Per the germline V gene, CDR1 is MNHEY and CDR2 is SVGAGI. This chain's CDR3 is CASSPDRSSYNEQFF. The CDR3 nucleotides read TGTGCCAGCAGTCCTGACCGGAGCTCCTACAATGAGCAGTTCTTC.

The rearrangement joins TRBV19 to TRBJ1-2; 7 nucleotides line up with TRBD1. CDR1 is LNHDA, CDR2 SQIVND, per germline (reference sequence). The CDR3 runs 15 residues. After removal of 5 bases from V and 2 bases from J, the junction contained 8 bases not matched to a gene. DNA of the CDR3: TGTGCCAGTAGTGCCCGCCCGACAGGGAACTATGGCTACACCTTC. Amino acids: CASSARPTGNYGYTF.

This clone was seen a single time. The chain carries TRBV28 and TRBJ1-1; 7 positions agree with TRBD1. Germline V gene lookup returns CDR1 MDHEN and CDR2 SYDVKM. The J segment lost 3 bases and the V segment lost 6 bases, leaving 7 bases of the junction unmatched. The CDR3 is 14 residues long. CDR3 sequence (DNA): TGTGCCAGCAGGCCTCAGGGGGTGGACACTGAAGCTTTCTTT. This translates into CASRPQGVDTEAFF. The entire variable domain, with the rest obtained from reference TRBV28 and TRBJ1-1, is as follows: DVKVTQSSRYLVKRTGEKVFLECVQDMDHENMFWYRQDPGLGLRLIYFSYDVKMKEKGDIPEGYSVSREKKERFSLILESASTNQTSMYLCASRPQGVDTEAFFGQGTRLTVV.

V is TRBV7-2 and J is TRBJ2-6, with D tentatively TRBD1 (5 bases). The ends were cut back, 1 base at V and 1 base at J, with 8 bases in the middle. The CDR3 has 16 residues. Germline lookup yields CDR1 SGHTA and CDR2 FQGNSA. This CDR3 is CASSLDGHSGANVLTF. The CDR3 DNA reads TGTGCCAGCAGCTTAGATGGACATTCTGGGGCCAACGTCCTGACTTTC.

The chain links TRBV6-6 to TRBJ1-1, with TRBD1 matching 11 bases. Germline V lookup: CDR1 MNHNY, CDR2 SVGAGI (reference sequence). The CDR3 covers 16 residues. V lost 6 bases, J lost 0 bases, and 6 bases stayed unmatched. The CDR3 is CASRGQGARMNTEAFF. CDR3 DNA sequence: TGTGCCAGCAGAGGACAGGGGGCAAGAATGAACACTGAAGCTTTCTTT.

J is TRBJ2-7 and V is TRBV6-5; 8 bases fit TRBD1. Germline CDR1 and CDR2: MNHEY and SVGAGI. The J segment lost 2 bases and the V segment lost 3 bases, leaving 6 bases of the junction unmatched. The CDR3 has 15 residues. The CDR3 reads CASSYTLGQAYEQYF. CDR3 nucleotides: TGTGCCAGCAGTTATACGCTGGGACAGGCCTACGAGCAGTACTTC.

The chain is built from TRBV18 and TRBJ1-1, with TRBD1 matching 8 bases. CDR1 and CDR2 (germline): KGHSH, LQKENI. The CDR3 extends over 14 amino acids. The trim removed 3 bases at V and 6 bases at J, leaving 6 bases unmatched. Here the CDR3 DNA reads TGTGCCAGCTCACCCCAGGACAGGGTCGCTGAAGCTTTCTTT. Translated: CASSPQDRVAEAFF.

The V and J genes are TRBV28 and TRBJ2-3; D is unclear. CDR1 and CDR2 (germline): MDHEN, SYDVKM. Trimming took off 2 bases at V and 1 base at J, with 10 bases between the two ends. The CDR3 is made up of 15 amino acids. The chain's CDR3 is CASSLTGSRTDTQYF. CDR3 nucleotide sequence: TGTGCCAGCAGTTTAACCGGGTCACGCACAGATACGCAGTATTTT.